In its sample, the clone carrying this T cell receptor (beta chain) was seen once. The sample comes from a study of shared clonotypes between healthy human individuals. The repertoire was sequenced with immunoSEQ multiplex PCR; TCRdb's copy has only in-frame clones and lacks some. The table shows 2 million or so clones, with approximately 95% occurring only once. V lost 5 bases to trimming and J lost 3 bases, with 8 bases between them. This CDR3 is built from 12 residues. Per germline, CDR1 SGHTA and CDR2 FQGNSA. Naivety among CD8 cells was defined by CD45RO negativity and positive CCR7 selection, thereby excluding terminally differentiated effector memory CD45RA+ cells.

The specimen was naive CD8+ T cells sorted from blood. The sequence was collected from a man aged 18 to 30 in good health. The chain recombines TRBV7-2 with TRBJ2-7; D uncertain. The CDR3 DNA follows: TGTGCCAGCAGCCCTGCCCACTACGAGCAGTACTTC. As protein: CASSPAHYEQYF.